This TCR beta chain was identified during a study of cytomegalovirus exposure and HLA in healthy donors. With 60 Vbeta and 13 Jbeta primers, the PCR was carried out. Libraries were prepared by immunoSEQ multiplex PCR; TCRdb keeps only in-frame clonotypes and omits some of them. The sample lists roughly 130,000 clones, 84% occurring once. Findings and limits, study-wide: Within a later analysis, the majority of CMV-associated TCR beta chains appeared HLA-restricted. The only immune exposure information that was available was CMV serostatus. The listing of 150 to 200 TCR beta chains classed them as cytomegalovirus-associated. TCR beta sequences numbering around 15,000 were associated with HLA alleles at 0.05 false discovery rate in a later analysis.

Trimming shortened V by 5 bases and J by 1 base, and 10 bases separated the two germline ends. The CDR3 spans 14 residues. Germline lookup yields CDR1 SGHTA and CDR2 FQGNSA. In the case of this clone: What it binds is not known.

The specimen sequenced was PBMCs. This rearrangement joins TRBV7-2 to TRBJ2-3, with D unclear. The TCR originated in a woman aged 18-35 years in good health and CMV-seropositive. The CDR3 is CASSQDWGTDTQYF. Here the CDR3 DNA reads TGTGCCAGCAGCCAAGACTGGGGCACAGATACGCAGTATTTT. The whole variable domain, filled in from reference TRBV7-2 and TRBJ2-3, reads GAGVSQSPSNKVTEKGKDVELRCDPISGHTALYWYRQSLGQGLEFLIYFQGNSAPDKSGLPSDRFSAERTGGSVSTLTIQRTQQEDSAVYLCASSQDWGTDTQYFGPGTRLTVL.